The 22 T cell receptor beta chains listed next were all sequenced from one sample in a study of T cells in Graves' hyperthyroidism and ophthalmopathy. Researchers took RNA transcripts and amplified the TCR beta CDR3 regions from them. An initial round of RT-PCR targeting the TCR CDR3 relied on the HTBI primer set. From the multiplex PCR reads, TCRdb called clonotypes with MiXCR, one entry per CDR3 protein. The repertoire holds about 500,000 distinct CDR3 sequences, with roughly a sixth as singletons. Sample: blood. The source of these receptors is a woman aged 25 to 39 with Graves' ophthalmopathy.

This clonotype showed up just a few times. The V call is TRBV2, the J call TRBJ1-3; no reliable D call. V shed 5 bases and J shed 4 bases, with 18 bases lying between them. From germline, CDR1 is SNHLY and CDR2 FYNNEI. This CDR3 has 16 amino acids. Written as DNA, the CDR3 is TGTGCCAGCAGTTTATTCCCAGATAGGAGGGGAAACACCATATATTTT. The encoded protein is CASSLFPDRRGNTIYF. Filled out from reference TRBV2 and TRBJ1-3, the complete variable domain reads EPEVTQTPSHQVTQMGQEVILRCVPISNHLYFYWYRQILGQKVEFLVSFYNNEISEKSEIFDDQFSVERPDGSNFTLKIRSTKLEDSAMYFCASSLFPDRRGNTIYFGEGSWLTVV.

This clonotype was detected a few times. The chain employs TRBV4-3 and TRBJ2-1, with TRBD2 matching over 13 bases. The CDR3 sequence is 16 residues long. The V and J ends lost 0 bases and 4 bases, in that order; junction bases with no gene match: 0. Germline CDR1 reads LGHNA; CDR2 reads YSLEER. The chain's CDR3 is CASSQELAGGYNEQFF. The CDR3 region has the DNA TGCGCCAGCAGCCAAGAACTAGCGGGAGGGTACAATGAGCAGTTCTTC.

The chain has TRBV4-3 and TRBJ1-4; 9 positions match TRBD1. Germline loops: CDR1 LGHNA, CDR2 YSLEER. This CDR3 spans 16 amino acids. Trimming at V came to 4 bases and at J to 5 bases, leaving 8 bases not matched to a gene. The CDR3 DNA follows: TGCGCCAGCAGCCGGATAAACGGACAGGGGAATGAAAAACTGTTTTTT. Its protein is CASSRINGQGNEKLFF.

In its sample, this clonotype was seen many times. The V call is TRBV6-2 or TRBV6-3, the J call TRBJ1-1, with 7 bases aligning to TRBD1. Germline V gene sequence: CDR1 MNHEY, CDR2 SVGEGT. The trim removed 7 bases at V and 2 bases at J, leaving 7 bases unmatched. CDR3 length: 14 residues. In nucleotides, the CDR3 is TGTGCCAGCAAATTCCGGGACAGAAACACTGAAGCTTTCTTT. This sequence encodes CASKFRDRNTEAFF.

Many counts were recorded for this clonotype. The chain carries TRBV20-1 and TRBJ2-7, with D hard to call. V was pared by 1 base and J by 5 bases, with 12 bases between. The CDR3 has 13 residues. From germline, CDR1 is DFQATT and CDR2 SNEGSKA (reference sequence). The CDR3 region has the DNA TGCAGTGCTAGAGTTCTCTACGCCCACGAGCAGTACTTC. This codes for CSARVLYAHEQYF.

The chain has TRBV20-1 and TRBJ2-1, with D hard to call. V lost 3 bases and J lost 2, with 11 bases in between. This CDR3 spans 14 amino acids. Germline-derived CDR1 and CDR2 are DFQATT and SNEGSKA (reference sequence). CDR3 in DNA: TGCAGTGCTAGGGTCAGGAGTACCTACAATGAGCAGTTCTTC. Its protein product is CSARVRSTYNEQFF.

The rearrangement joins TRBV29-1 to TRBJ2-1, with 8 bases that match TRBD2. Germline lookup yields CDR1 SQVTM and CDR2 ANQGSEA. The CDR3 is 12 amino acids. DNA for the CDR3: TGCAGAGCAAGCGGGAGTGGCAATGAGCAGTTCTTC. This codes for CRASGSGNEQFF.

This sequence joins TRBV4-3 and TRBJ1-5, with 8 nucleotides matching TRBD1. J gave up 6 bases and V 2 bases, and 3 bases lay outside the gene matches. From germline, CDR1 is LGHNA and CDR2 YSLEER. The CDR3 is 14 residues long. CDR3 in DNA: TGCGCCAGCAGCCAAAGTGACAGGGGTCAGCCCCAGCATTTT. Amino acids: CASSQSDRGQPQHF.

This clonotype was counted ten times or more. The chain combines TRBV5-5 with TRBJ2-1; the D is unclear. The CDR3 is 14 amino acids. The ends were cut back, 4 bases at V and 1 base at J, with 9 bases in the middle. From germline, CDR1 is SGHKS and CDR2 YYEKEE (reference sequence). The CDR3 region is CASSPIGSYNEQFF. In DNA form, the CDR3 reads TGTGCCAGCAGCCCAATTGGGTCCTACAATGAGCAGTTCTTC.

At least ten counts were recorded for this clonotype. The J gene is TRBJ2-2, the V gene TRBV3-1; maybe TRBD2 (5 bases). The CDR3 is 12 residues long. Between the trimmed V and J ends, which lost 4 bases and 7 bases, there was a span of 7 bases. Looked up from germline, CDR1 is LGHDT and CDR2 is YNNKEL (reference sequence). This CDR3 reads CASSPEVGELFF. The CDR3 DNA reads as TGTGCCAGCAGCCCGGAGGTCGGGGAGCTGTTTTTT.

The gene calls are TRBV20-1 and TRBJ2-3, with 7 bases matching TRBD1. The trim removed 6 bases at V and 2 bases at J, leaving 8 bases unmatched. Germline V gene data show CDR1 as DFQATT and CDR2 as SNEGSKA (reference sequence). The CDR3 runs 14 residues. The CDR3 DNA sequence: TGCAGTGCCAGTCCCGGGACAGTCACAGATACGCAGTATTTT. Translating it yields CSASPGTVTDTQYF.

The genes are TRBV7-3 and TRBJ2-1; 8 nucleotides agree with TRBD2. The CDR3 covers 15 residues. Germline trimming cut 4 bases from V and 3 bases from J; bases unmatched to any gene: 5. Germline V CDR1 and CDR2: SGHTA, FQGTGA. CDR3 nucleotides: TGTGCCAGCAGCTCCCAGGCGGGAGGCTACAATGAGCAGTTCTTC. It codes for CASSSQAGGYNEQFF.

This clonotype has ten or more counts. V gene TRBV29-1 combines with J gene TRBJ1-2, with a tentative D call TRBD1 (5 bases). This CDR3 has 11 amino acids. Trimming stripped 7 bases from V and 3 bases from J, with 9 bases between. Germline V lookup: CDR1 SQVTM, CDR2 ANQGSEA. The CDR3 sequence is CSGEGYYGYTF. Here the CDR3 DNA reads TGCAGCGGTGAGGGGTACTATGGCTACACCTTC.

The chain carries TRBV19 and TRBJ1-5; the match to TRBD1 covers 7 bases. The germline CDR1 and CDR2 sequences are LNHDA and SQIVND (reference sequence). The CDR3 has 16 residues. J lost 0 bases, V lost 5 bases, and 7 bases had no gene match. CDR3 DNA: TGTGCCAGTAGTTGGACAGGTGTTTATAGCAATCAGCCCCAGCATTTT. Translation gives CASSWTGVYSNQPQHF.

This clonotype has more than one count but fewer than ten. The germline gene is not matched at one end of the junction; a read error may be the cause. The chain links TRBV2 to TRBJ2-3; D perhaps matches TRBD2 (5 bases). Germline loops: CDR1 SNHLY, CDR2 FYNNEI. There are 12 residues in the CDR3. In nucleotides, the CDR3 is TGTACCAGCAGGCGGGTCACAGATACGCAGTATTTT. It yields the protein CTSRRVTDTQYF.

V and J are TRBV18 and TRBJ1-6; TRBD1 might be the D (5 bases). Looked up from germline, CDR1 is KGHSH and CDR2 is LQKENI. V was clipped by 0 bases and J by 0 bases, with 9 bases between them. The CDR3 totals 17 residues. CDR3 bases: TGTGCCAGCTCACCACCTTCAGGGAGCTCCTATAATTCACCCCTCCACTTT. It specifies CASSPPSGSSYNSPLHF.

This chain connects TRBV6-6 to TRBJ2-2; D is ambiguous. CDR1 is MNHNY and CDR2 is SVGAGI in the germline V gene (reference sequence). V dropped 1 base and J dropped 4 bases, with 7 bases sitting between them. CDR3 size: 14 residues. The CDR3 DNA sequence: TGTGCCAGCAGTTACTTATTAGTCACCGGGGAGCTGTTTTTT. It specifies CASSYLLVTGELFF.

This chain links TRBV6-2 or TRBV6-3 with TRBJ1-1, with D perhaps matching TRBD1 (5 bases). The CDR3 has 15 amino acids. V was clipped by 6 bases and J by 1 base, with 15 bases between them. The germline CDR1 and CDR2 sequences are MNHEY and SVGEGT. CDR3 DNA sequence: TGTGCCAGCAGCCCCCCGGGACTCCAGAACACTGAAGCTTTCTTT. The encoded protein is CASSPPGLQNTEAFF.

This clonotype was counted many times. CDR3 coding DNA: TGTGCCAGCAGCCCCTCAGCGGGGGCATCCTACGAGCAGTACTTC. This gives the protein CASSPSAGASYEQYF. The chain is built from TRBV7-8 and TRBJ2-7, with 8 bases that match TRBD2. V lost 5 bases, J lost 1 base, and 7 bases stayed unmatched. Germline-derived CDR1 and CDR2 are SGHVS and FQNEAQ. The CDR3 has 15 amino acids.

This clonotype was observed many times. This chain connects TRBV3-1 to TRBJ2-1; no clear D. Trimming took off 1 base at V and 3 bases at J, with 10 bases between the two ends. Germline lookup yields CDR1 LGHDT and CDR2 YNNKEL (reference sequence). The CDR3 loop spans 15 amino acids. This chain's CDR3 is CASSQGGYRYNEQFF. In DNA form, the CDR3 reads TGTGCCAGCAGCCAAGGGGGTTACCGCTACAATGAGCAGTTCTTC.

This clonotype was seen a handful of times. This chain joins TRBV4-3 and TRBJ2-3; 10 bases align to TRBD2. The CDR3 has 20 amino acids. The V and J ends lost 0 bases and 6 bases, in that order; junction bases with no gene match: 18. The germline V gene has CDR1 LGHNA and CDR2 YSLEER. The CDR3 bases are TGCGCCAGCAGCCAAGATCCCGCTAGCGGGAGCTGGCCTTGGGATGATACGCAGTATTTT. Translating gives CASSQDPASGSWPWDDTQYF.

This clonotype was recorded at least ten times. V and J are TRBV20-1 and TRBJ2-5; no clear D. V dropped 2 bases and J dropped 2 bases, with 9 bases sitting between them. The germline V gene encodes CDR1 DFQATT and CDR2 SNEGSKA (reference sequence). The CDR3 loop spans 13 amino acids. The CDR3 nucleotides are TGCAGTGCTAGATGGTTAGTGCAAGAGACCCAGTACTTC. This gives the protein CSARWLVQETQYF.